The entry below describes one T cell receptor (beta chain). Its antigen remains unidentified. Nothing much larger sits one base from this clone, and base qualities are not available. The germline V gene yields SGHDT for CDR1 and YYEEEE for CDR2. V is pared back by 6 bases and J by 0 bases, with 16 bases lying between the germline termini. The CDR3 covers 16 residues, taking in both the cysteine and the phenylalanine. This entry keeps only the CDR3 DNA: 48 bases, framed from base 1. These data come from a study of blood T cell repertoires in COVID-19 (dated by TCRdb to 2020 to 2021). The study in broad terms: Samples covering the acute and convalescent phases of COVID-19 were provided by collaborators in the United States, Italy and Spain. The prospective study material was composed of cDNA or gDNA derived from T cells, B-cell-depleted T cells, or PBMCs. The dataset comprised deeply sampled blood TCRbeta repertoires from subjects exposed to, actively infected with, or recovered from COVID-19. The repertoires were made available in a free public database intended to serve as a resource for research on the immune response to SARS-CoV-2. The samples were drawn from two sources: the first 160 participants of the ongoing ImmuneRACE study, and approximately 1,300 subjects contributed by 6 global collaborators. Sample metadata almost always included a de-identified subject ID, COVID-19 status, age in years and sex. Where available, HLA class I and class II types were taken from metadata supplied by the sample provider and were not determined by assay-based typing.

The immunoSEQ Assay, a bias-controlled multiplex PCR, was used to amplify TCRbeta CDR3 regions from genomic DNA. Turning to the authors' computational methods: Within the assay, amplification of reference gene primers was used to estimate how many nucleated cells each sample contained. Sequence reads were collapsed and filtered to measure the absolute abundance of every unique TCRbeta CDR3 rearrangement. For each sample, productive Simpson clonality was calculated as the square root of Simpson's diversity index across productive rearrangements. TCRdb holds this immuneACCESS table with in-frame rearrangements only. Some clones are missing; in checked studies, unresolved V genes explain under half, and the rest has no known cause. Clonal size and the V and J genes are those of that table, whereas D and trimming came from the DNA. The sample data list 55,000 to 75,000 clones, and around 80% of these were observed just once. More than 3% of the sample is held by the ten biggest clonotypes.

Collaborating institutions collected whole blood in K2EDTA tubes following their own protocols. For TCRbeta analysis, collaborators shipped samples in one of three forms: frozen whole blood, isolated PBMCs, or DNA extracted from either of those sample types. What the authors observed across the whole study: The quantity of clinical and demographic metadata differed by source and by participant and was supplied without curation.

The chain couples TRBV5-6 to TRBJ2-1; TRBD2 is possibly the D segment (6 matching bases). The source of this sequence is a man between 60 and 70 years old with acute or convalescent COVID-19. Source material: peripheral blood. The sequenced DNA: TGTGCCAGCACCCCTTCGCGGGACCGCTCCTACAATGAGCAGTTCTTC. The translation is CASTPSRDRSYNEQFF.